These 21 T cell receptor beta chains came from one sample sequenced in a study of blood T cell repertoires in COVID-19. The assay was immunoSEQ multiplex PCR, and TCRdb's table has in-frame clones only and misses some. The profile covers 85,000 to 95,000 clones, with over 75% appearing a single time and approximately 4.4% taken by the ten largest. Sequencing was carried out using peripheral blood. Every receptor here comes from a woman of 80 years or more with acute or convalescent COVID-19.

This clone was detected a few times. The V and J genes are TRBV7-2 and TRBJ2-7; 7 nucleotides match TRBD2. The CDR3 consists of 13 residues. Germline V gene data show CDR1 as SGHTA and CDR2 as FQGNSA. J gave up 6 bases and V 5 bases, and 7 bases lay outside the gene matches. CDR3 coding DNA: TGTGCCAGCAGCCAAGGGAGCGGGGCCGAGCAGTACTTC. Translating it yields CASSQGSGAEQYF.

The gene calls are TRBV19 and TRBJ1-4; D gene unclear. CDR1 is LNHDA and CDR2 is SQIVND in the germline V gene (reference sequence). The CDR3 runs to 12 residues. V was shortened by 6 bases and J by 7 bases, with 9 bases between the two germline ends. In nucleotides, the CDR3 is TGTGCCAGTAGAGACATGAGTGAAAAACTGTTTTTT. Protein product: CASRDMSEKLFF.

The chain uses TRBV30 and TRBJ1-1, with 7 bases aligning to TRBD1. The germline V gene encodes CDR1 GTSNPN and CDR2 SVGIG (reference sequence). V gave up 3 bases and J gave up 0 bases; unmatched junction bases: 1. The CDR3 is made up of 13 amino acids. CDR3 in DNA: TGTGCCTGGAGGGGACAGTTGAACACTGAAGCTTTCTTT. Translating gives CAWRGQLNTEAFF.

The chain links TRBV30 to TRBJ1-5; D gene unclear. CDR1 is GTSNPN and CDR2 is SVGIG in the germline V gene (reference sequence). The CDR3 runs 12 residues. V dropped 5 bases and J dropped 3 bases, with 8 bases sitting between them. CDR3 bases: TGTGCCTGGGCCCTAAACAATCAGCCCCAGCATTTT. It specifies CAWALNNQPQHF.

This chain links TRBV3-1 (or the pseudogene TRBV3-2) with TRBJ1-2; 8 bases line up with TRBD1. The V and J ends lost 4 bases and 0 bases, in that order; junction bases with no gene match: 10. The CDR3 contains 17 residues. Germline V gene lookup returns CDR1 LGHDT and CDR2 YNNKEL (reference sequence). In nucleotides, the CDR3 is TGTGCCAGCAGCCGCCAGGTAGGGACAGGTTCTAACTATGGCTACACCTTC. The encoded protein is CASSRQVGTGSNYGYTF.

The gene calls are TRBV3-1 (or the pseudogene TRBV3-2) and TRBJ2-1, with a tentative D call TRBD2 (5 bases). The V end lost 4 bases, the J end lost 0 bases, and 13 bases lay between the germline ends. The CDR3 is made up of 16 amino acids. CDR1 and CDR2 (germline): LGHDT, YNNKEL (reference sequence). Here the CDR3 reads CASSRRGRDSYNEQFF. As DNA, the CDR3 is TGTGCCAGCAGCCGAAGAGGCCGGGACTCCTACAATGAGCAGTTCTTC.

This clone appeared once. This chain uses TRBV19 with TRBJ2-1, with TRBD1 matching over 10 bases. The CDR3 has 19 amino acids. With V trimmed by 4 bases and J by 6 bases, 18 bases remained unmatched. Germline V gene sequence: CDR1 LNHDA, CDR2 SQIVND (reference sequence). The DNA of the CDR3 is TGTGCCAGTAGTACCCGGACAGGGGGGTTGATGCGGGGGAGCAATGAGCAGTTCTTC. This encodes CASSTRTGGLMRGSNEQFF. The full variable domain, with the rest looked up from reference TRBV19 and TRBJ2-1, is DGGITQSPKYLFRKEGQNVTLSCEQNLNHDAMYWYRQDPGQGLRLIYYSQIVNDFQKGDIAEGYSVSREKKESFPLTVTSAQKNPTAFYLCASSTRTGGLMRGSNEQFFGPGTRLTVL.

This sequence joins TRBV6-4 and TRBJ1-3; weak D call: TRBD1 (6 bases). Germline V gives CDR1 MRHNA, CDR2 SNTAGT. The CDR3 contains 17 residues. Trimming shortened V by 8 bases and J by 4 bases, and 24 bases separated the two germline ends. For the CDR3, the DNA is TGTGCCAGCCCTAGAATAACAGGGCCCACCGGGGGAAACACCATATATTTT. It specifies CASPRITGPTGGNTIYF.

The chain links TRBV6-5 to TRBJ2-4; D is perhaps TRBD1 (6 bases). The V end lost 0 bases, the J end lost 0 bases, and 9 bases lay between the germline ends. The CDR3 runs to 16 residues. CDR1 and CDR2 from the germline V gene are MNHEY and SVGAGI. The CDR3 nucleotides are TGTGCCAGCAGTTACTCCAACAGGGTAGCCAAAAACATTCAGTACTTC. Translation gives CASSYSNRVAKNIQYF.

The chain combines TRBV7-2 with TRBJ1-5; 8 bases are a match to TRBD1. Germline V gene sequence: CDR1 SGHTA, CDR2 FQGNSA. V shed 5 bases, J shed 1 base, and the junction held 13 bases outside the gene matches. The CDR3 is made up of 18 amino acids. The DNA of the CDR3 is TGTGCCAGCAGCGCAATACAGGGGGTGCTTGTAAGCAATCAGCCCCAGCATTTT. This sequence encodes CASSAIQGVLVSNQPQHF.

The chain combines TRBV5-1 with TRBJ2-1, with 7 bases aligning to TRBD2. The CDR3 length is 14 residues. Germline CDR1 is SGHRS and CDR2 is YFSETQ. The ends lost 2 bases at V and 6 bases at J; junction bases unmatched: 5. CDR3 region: CASSFGAGSNEQFF. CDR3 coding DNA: TGCGCCAGCAGCTTTGGAGCGGGGAGCAATGAGCAGTTCTTC.

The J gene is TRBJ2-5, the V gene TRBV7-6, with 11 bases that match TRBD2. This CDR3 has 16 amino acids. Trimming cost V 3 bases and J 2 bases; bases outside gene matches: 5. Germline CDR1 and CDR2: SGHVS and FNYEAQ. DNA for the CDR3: TGTGCCAGCAGCTTTGGGACTAGCGGTTCTCAAGAGACCCAGTACTTC. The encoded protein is CASSFGTSGSQETQYF.

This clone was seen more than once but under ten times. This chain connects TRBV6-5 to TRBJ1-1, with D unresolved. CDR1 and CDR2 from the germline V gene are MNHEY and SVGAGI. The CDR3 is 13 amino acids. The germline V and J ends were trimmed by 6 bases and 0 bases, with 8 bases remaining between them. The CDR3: CASSFNMNTEAFF. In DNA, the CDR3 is TGTGCCAGCAGCTTTAACATGAACACTGAAGCTTTCTTT.

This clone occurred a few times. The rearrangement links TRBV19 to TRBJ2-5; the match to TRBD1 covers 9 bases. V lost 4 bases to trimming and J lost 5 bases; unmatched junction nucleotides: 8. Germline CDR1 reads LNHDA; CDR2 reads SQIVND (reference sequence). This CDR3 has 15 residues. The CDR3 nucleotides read TGTGCCAGTAGTAAGGGACAGGGCGACAGGGAGACCCAGTACTTC. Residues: CASSKGQGDRETQYF.

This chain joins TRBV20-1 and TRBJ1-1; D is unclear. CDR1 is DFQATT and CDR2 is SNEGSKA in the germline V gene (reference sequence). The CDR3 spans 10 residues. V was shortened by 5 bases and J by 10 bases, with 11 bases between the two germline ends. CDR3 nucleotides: TGCAGTGCTTCCTTAGATGGAGCTTTCTTT. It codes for CSASLDGAFF.

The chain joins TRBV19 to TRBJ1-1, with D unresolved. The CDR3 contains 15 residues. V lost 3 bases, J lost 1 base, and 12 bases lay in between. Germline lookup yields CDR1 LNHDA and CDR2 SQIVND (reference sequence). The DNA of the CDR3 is TGTGCCAGTAGTATCGAGGGTCTGGGGAACACTGAAGCTTTCTTT. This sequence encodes CASSIEGLGNTEAFF.

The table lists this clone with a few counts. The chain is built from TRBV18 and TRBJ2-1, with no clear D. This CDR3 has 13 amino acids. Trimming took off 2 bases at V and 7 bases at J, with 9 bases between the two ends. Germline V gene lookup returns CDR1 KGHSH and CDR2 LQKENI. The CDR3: CASSPERWNEQFF. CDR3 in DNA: TGTGCCAGCTCACCAGAGAGGTGGAATGAGCAGTTCTTC.

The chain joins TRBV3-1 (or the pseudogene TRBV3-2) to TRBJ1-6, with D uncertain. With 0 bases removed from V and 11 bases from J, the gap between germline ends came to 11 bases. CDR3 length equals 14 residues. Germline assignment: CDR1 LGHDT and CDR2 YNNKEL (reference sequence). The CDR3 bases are TGTGCCAGCAGCCAAGATCCCAGTTATACACCCCTCCACTTT. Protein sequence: CASSQDPSYTPLHF.

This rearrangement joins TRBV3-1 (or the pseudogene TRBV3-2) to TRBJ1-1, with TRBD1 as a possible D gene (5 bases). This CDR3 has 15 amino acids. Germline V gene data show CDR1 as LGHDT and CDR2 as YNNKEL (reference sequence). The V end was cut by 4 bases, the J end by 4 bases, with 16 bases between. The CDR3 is CASSPERGEGTEAFF. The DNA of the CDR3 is TGTGCCAGCAGCCCGGAGAGAGGGGAGGGCACTGAAGCTTTCTTT.

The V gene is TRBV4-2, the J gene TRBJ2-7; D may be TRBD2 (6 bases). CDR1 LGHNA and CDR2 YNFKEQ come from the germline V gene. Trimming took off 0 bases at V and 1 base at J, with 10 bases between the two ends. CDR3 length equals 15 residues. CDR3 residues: CASSQDLGGSYEQYF. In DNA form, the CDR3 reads TGTGCCAGCAGCCAAGATCTTGGGGGGTCCTACGAGCAGTACTTC.

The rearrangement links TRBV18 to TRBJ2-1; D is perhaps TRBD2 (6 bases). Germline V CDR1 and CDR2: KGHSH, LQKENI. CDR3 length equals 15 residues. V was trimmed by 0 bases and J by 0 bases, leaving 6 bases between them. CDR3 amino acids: CASSPPEGSYNEQFF. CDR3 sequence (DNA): TGTGCCAGCTCACCACCGGAGGGCTCCTACAATGAGCAGTTCTTC.